The clone carrying this T cell receptor beta chain turned up a few times. Its antigen remains unidentified. These data originate in a study of T cell repertoires in cytomegalovirus infection. Study-wide background: Public signatures in TCR beta pointed to CMV infection and matching HLA type.

The V end was cut by 2 bases, the J end by 6 bases, with 11 bases between. This CDR3 has 13 amino acids. CDR1 DFQATT and CDR2 SNEGSKA come from the germline V gene (reference sequence). Overall study results and limits: Carriers of CMV and the relevant HLA type were discriminated by public TCR beta frequency. CMV-specific TCR beta clonotypes restricted by HLA-C dominated the ex vivo response.

TCRdb reanalysed the reads using MiXCR and keeps one entry per CDR3 protein. The table includes under 250,000 distinct CDR3 sequences, more than 9% detected once. This chain uses TRBV20-1 with TRBJ2-1; weak D call: TRBD1 (5 bases). The TCR sequence derives from a human donor in good health (CMV status not recorded). Some clones in this sample may be carry-over from other donors' samples. Sequencing was performed on PBMCs. The CDR3 DNA is TGCAGTGCTAGACCCGGACACGGCAATGAGCAGTTCTTC. This sequence encodes CSARPGHGNEQFF.